The 14 T cell receptor beta chains given below trace back to one sample, sequenced in a study of radiation and T cells in renal cell carcinoma. Method: immunoSEQ multiplex PCR; TCRdb's copy keeps in-frame clones and lacks some. This table has under 150,000 clones, about 81% appearing once. Time point indicated: blood 2 weeks post-SBRT. Treatment here: 15 Gy SBRT to primary tumor, nephrectomy 4 weeks later. The sample in question was blood, obtained from a patient whose treatment included radiotherapy and nephrectomy. The receptors come from a woman in her sixties with renal cell carcinoma.

This clone has just a few counts. V usage is TRBV27 and J usage is TRBJ2-1, with D unclear. The CDR3 sequence is 11 residues long. V dropped 2 bases and J dropped 10 bases, with 6 bases sitting between them. CDR1 MNHEY and CDR2 SMNVEV come from the germline V gene (reference sequence). CDR3 residues: CASSLGWEQFF. CDR3 nucleotides: TGTGCCAGCAGTTTAGGGTGGGAGCAGTTCTTC.

The chain carries TRBV4-2 and TRBJ2-5; a weak D match, TRBD2 (5 bases). The CDR3 sequence is 15 residues long. Trimming pared 1 base from V and 1 base from J, leaving 10 bases between. Germline CDR1 is LGHNA and CDR2 is YNFKEQ. The CDR3: CASSQANGVQETQYF. The CDR3 DNA is TGTGCCAGCAGCCAAGCCAACGGGGTCCAAGAGACCCAGTACTTC.

This clone is a singleton in its sample. V gene TRBV7-2 combines with J gene TRBJ1-5, with a weak D call TRBD1 (6 bases). The ends were cut back, 5 bases at V and 0 bases at J, with 17 bases in the middle. The CDR3 is 17 amino acids. CDR1 and CDR2 from the germline V gene are SGHTA and FQGNSA. CDR3 loop: CASSLTGVPYSNQPQHF. In DNA, the CDR3 is TGTGCCAGCAGCCTGACAGGTGTTCCCTATAGCAATCAGCCCCAGCATTTT.

The chain joins TRBV19 to TRBJ2-6; D may be TRBD1 or TRBD2 (5 bases each). The V end lost 3 bases, the J end lost 4 bases, and 10 bases lay between the germline ends. The CDR3 covers 15 residues. Germline V lookup: CDR1 LNHDA, CDR2 SQIVND (reference sequence). CDR3 region: CASSMTRDGANVLTF. CDR3 DNA: TGTGCCAGTAGTATGACCCGGGACGGGGCCAACGTCCTGACTTTC.

CDR3 sequence: CASSLGALETEAFF. The CDR3 DNA sequence: TGTGCCAGCAGCTTAGGTGCCTTGGAGACTGAAGCTTTCTTT. The chain recombines TRBV7-6 with TRBJ1-1, with no clear D. Trimming took 1 base from V and 5 from J, leaving 11 bases between them. There are 14 residues in the CDR3. CDR1 is SGHVS and CDR2 is FNYEAQ in the germline V gene.

The J gene is TRBJ2-3, the V gene TRBV12-5; possible D gene TRBD2, 6 bases. CDR3 length equals 14 residues. Per the germline V gene, CDR1 is LGHNT and CDR2 is FRNRAP. Trimming shortened V by 7 bases and J by 4 bases, and 15 bases separated the two germline ends. The CDR3 nucleotides are TGTGCTAGTGCCCGGGGAGGTTCCGCAGATACGCAGTATTTT. This translates into CASARGGSADTQYF.

V gene TRBV4-1 combines with J gene TRBJ2-2, with D hard to call. The germline V gene has CDR1 MGHRA and CDR2 YSYEKL. This CDR3 is built from 13 residues. Trimming removed 0 bases from V and 1 base from J, with 0 bases in between. As DNA, the CDR3 is TGCGCCAGCAGCCAAGAGAACACCGGGGAGCTGTTTTTT. Its protein is CASSQENTGELFF.

V and J are TRBV4-2 and TRBJ1-5, with TRBD1 as a possible D gene (5 bases). The germline V gene has CDR1 LGHNA and CDR2 YNFKEQ. V was clipped by 2 bases and J by 4 bases, with 6 bases between them. There are 13 residues in the CDR3. The CDR3 DNA reads as TGTGCCAGCAGCCAATCAGGGAATCAGCCCCAGCATTTT. Its protein is CASSQSGNQPQHF.

This clone was observed once. The chain links TRBV5-1 to TRBJ1-2; D call uncertain. The ends were cut back, 1 base at V and 5 bases at J, with 9 bases in the middle. CDR3 length: 13 residues. Germline values: CDR1 SGHRS, CDR2 YFSETQ. CDR3 sequence reads: CASSLYAGYGYTF. CDR3 coding DNA: TGCGCCAGCAGCTTGTACGCGGGATATGGCTACACCTTC. The variable domain in full, completed from reference TRBV5-1 and TRBJ1-2, reads KAGVTQTPRYLIKTRGQQVTLSCSPISGHRSVSWYQQTPGQGLQFLFEYFSETQRNKGNFPGRFSGRQFSNSRSEMNVSTLELGDSALYLCASSLYAGYGYTFGSGTRLTVV.

The CDR3 coding sequence is TGCGCCAGCAGTATCCTGTCCAGGGGAACTAACGAGCAGTACTTC. This encodes CASSILSRGTNEQYF. This rearrangement joins TRBV5-1 to TRBJ2-7; tentative D call: TRBD1 (6 bases). CDR1 is SGHRS and CDR2 is YFSETQ in the germline V gene. Trimming removed 5 bases from V and 5 bases from J, with 20 bases in between. The CDR3 has 15 residues.

The chain has TRBV27 and TRBJ2-4, with D tentatively TRBD1 or TRBD2 (5 bases each). Germline lookup yields CDR1 MNHEY and CDR2 SMNVEV (reference sequence). The CDR3 loop spans 14 amino acids. The germline V and J ends were trimmed by 8 bases and 1 base, with 12 bases remaining between them. CDR3 coding DNA: TGTGCCAGCCGGGACCTACCGGCCAAAAACATTCAGTACTTC. Its protein product is CASRDLPAKNIQYF.

The rearrangement uses TRBV29-1 and TRBJ2-7; 8 bases are a match to TRBD1. J lost 6 bases, V lost 4 bases, and 5 bases had no gene match. CDR3 length: 12 residues. Germline V gene data show CDR1 as SQVTM and CDR2 as ANQGSEA. The CDR3 loop reads CSVVDRGSEQYF. As DNA, the CDR3 is TGCAGCGTTGTTGACAGGGGTTCCGAGCAGTACTTC.

The chain joins TRBV7-2 to TRBJ2-2, with a weak D call TRBD2 (5 bases). The V and J ends lost 1 base and 0 bases respectively, with 6 bases between them. The CDR3 totals 15 residues. CDR1 and CDR2 from the germline V gene are SGHTA and FQGNSA. This CDR3 is CASSLEAANTGELFF. CDR3 DNA sequence: TGTGCCAGCAGCTTAGAAGCGGCGAACACCGGGGAGCTGTTTTTT.

The gene calls are TRBV9 and TRBJ2-1; possible D gene TRBD2, 6 bases. V lost 6 bases to trimming and J lost 10 bases, with 11 bases between them. Germline CDR1 is SGDLS and CDR2 is YYNGEE. This CDR3 is built from 11 residues. The chain's CDR3 is CASMRGAEQFF. The CDR3 nucleotides are TGTGCCAGCATGCGGGGTGCCGAGCAGTTCTTC. Looking up the rest from reference TRBV9 and TRBJ2-1 gives the full variable domain: DSGVTQTPKHLITATGQRVTLRCSPRSGDLSVYWYQQSLDQGLQFLIQYYNGEERAKGNILERFSAQQFPDLHSELNLSSLELGDSALYFCASMRGAEQFFGPGTRLTVL.